The T cell receptor (beta chain) described here comes from a study of blood T cells in healthy people across ages. For the second PCR, which ran for about 6 to 11 cycles, a sample-barcoded 5' primer and a J-beta primer mix were used. A single record per CDR3 protein comes from TCRdb applying MiXCR to the 5' RACE reads. The sample contains some 900,000 distinct CDR3 sequences, about 48% of which appear only once. The origin of this receptor is a man younger than 45 in good health. The sequencing sample was made of blood.

The CDR3 sequence is CASSSGGQDTDTQYF. As DNA, the CDR3 is TGCGCCAGCAGCTCGGGGGGACAGGACACAGATACGCAGTATTTT. This chain connects TRBV5-1 to TRBJ2-3, with D perhaps TRBD1 (8 bases). CDR1 is SGHRS and CDR2 is YFSETQ in the germline V gene. V was shortened by 3 bases and J by 2 bases, with 13 bases between the two germline ends. The CDR3 totals 15 residues.